Included here is one T cell receptor (beta chain) sequence, with context. Its antigen is not identified. The data belong to a study of cytomegalovirus exposure and HLA in healthy donors. 13 Jbeta primers and 60 Vbeta primers were used for the PCR. Produced via immunoSEQ multiplex PCR; TCRdb's table is partial and in-frame only. Among some 130,000 clones listed, over 70% were seen once. Overall study results and limits: For cytomegalovirus status, the classifier reportedly gave diagnoses with high specificity and sensitivity. According to a later analysis, donors in an Asian-associated ancestry cluster reportedly had fewer N-insertions than the roughly 670-donor mean. Among TCR beta chains of equal frequency, HLA-associated ones were more clonally expanded in a later analysis.

The specimen was PBMCs. This TCR came from a man in his forties or fifties in good health and CMV-seronegative.

The CDR3, as DNA: TGTGCCAGCAGCGCGGGACTAGCGGGGTACTACGAGCAGTACTTC. It yields the protein CASSAGLAGYYEQYF. V and J are TRBV21-1 and TRBJ2-7; the D call of TRBD2 is as the table states it, not checked on the DNA. TRBV21-1 is tagged as a pseudogene. The CDR3 consists of 15 residues.